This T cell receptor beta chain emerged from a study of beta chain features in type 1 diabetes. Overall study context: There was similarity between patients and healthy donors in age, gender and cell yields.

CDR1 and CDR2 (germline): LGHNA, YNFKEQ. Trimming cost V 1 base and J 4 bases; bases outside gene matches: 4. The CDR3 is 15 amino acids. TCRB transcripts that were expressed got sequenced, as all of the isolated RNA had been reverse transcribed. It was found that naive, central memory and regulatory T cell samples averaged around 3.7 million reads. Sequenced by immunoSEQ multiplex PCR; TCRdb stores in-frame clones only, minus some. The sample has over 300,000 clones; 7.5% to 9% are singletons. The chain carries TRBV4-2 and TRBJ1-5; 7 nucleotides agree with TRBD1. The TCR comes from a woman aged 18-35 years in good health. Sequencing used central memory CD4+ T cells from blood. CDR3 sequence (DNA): TGTGCCAGCAGCCAAGTAGGGACAGCTAATCAGCCCCAGCATTTT. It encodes CASSQVGTANQPQHF.